The entry below describes one T cell receptor delta chain. No antigen is known for it. A far more abundant clone sits one base away, making this likely a read error. At the DNA level, this CDR3 is encoded by other sequences in the same sample as well. The CDR3 totals 14 residues. The V gene's germline CDR1 is GEAIGNYY and CDR2 EKD. Bulk repertoires came from Vgamma9/Vdelta2+ or Vdelta2-negative gammadelta T cells flow-sorted from PBMC. This sample is drawn from a study of γδ T cells in repeated Plasmodium falciparum infection. Overall study context: Donors were malaria-exposed Malian children or age- and gender-matched Australian children. Malaria-naive adults were infected with P. falciparum NF54 four times over about 600 days.

TCRdb fed the multiplex PCR reads to CATT. The sample yields 50,000 to 55,000 delta-chain clones, 1.5% to 2% seen once. General study results and limits: Vgamma9/Vdelta2+ T cells showed a stable polyclonal repertoire with shared TCRgamma sequences.

This receptor was obtained from a pool of human donors (malaria-infected and uninfected, not separated). The sequencing input was gamma-delta T cells from blood. V is TRDV2 and J is TRDJ1, with 10 bases that match TRDD3. TCRdb is silent on the J gene; assignment here came from matching the DNA to germline. Written as DNA, the CDR3 is TGTGCTTGTGACCAACTGGGGGATACCGATAAACTCATCTTT. Translating gives CACDQLGDTDKLIF.